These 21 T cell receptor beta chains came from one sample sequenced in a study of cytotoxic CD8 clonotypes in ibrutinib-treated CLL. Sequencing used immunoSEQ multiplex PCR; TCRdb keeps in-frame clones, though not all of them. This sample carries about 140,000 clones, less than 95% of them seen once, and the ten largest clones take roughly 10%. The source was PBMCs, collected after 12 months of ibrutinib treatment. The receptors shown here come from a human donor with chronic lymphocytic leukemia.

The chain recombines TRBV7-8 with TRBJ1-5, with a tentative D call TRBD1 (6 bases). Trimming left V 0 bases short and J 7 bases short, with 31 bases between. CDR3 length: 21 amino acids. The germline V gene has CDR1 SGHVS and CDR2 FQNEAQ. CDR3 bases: TGTGCCAGCAGCTTAGCCGGGGGGCGGAGGGTAGAGGGATTTGGTAGGCAGCCCCAGCATTTT. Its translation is CASSLAGGRRVEGFGRQPQHF.

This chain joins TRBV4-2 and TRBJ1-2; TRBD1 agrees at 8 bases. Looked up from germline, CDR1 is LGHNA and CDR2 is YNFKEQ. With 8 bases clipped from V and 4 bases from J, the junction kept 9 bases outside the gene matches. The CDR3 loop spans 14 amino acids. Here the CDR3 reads CASAPRQGIYGYTF. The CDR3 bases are TGTGCCAGCGCACCAAGACAGGGGATCTATGGCTACACCTTC.

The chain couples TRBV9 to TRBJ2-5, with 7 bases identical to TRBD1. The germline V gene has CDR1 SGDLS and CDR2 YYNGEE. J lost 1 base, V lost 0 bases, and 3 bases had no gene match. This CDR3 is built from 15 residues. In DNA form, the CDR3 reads TGTGCCAGCAGCGTAGGGGGGACAGCCCAAGAGACCCAGTACTTC. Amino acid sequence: CASSVGGTAQETQYF.

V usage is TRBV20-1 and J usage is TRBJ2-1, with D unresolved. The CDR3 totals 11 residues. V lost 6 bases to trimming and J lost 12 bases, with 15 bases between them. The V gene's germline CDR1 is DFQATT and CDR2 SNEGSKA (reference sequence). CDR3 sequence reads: CSAIRYGGQFF. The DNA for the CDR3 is TGCAGTGCCATTCGCTACGGTGGGCAGTTCTTC.

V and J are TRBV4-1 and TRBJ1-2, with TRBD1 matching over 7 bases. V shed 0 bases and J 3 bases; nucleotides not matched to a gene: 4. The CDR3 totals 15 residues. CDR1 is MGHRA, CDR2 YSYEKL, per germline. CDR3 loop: CASSQDPGGDYGYTF. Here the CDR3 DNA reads TGCGCCAGCAGCCAAGATCCAGGGGGAGACTATGGCTACACCTTC.

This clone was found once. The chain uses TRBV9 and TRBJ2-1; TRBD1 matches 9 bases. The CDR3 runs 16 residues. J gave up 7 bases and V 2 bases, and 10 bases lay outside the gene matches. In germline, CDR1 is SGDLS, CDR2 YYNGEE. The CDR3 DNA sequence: TGTGCCAGCAGCGTCCTACAGGGGGCGAACTTTAATGAGCAGTTCTTC. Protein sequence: CASSVLQGANFNEQFF. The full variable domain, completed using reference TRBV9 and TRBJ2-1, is DSGVTQTPKHLITATGQRVTLRCSPRSGDLSVYWYQQSLDQGLQFLIQYYNGEERAKGNILERFSAQQFPDLHSELNLSSLELGDSALYFCASSVLQGANFNEQFFGPGTRLTVL.

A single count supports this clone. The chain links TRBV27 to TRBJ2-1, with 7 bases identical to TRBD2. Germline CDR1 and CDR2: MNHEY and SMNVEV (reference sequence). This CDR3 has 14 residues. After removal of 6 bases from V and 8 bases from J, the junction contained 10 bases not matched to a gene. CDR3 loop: CASRNPGLPHEQFF. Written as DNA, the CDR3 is TGTGCCAGCAGGAACCCGGGACTACCCCATGAGCAGTTCTTC.

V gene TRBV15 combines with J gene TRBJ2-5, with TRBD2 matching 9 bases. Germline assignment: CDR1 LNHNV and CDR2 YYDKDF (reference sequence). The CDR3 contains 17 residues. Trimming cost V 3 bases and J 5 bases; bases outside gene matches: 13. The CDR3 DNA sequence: TGTGCCACCAGCAGGCTTTTGGGCGGGAGGGCGATGGAGACCCAGTACTTC. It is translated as CATSRLLGGRAMETQYF.

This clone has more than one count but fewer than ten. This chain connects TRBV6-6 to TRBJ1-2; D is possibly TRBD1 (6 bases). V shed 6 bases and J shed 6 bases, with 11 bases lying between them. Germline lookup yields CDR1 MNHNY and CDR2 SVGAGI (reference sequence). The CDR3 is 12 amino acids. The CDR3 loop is CASSRGRDGYTF. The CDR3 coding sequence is TGTGCCAGCAGCAGGGGACGGGATGGCTACACCTTC.

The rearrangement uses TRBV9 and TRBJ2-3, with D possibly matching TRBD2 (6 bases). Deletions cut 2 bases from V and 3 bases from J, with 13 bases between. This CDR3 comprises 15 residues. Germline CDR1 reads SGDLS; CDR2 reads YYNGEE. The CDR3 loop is CASSVDGSPTDTQYF. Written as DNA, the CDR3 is TGTGCCAGCAGCGTTGACGGGAGCCCAACAGATACGCAGTATTTT.

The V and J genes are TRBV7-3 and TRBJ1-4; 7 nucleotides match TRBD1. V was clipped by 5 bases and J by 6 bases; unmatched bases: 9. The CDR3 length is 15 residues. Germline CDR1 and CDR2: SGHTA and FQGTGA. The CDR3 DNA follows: TGTGCCAGCAGCCTGACAGGGTCGACTCATGAAAAACTGTTTTTT. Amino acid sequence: CASSLTGSTHEKLFF.

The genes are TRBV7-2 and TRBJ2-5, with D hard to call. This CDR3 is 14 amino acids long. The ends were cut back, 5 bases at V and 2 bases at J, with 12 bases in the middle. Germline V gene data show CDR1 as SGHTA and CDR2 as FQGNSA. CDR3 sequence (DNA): TGTGCCAGCAGCCTAGGATGGCAGCAAGAGACCCAGTACTTC. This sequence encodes CASSLGWQQETQYF. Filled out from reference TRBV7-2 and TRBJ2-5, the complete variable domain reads GAGVSQSPSNKVTEKGKDVELRCDPISGHTALYWYRQSLGQGLEFLIYFQGNSAPDKSGLPSDRFSAERTGGSVSTLTIQRTQQEDSAVYLCASSLGWQQETQYFGPGTRLLVL.

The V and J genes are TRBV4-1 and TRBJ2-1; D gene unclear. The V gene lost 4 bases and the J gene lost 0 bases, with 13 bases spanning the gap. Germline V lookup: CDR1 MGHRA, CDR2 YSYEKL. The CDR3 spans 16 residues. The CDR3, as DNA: TGCGCCAGCAGCCCAGTAGACAAACCCTCCTACAATGAGCAGTTCTTC. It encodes CASSPVDKPSYNEQFF.

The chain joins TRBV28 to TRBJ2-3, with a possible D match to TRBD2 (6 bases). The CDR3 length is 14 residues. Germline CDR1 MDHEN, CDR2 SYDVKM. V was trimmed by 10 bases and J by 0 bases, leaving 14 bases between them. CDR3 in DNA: TGTGCCACCTTTAGCGGATATAGCACAGATACGCAGTATTTT. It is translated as CATFSGYSTDTQYF.

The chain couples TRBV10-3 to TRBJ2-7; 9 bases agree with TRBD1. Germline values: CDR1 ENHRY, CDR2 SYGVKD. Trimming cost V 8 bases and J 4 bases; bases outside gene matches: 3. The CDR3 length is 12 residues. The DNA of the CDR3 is TGTGCCATCGGGACAGGGAAATACGAGCAGTACTTC. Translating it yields CAIGTGKYEQYF.

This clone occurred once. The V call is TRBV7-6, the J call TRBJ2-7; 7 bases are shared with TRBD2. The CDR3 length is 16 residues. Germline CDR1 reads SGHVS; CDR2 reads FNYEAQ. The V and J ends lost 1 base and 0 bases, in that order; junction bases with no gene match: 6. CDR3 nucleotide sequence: TGTGCCAGCAGCTTAGGGGGACTACCTAACTCCTACGAGCAGTACTTC. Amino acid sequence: CASSLGGLPNSYEQYF.

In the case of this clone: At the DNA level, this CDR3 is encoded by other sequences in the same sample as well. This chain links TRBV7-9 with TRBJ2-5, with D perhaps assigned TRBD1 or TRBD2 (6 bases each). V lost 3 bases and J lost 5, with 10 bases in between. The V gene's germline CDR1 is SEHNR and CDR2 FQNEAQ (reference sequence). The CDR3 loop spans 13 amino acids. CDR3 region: CASSLLGGETQYF. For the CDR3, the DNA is TGTGCCAGCAGCTTGCTAGGGGGGGAGACCCAGTACTTC.

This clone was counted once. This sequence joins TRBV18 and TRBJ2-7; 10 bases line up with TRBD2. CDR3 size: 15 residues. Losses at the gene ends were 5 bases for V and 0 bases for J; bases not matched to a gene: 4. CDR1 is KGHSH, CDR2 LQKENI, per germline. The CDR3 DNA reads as TGTGCCAGCTCAGCCGGGACTAGCGACTCCTACGAGCAGTACTTC. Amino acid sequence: CASSAGTSDSYEQYF.

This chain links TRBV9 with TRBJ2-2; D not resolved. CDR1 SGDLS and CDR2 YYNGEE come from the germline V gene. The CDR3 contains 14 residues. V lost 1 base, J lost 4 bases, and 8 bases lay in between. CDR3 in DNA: TGTGCCAGCAGCGTATTACAGACCACCGGGGAGCTGTTTTTT. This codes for CASSVLQTTGELFF.

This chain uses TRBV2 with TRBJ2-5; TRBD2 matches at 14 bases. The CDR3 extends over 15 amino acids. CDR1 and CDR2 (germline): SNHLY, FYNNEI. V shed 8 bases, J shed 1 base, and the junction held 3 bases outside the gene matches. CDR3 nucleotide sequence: TGTGCCAGCCTGGGGACTAGCGGGGGCCAAGAGACCCAGTACTTC. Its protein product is CASLGTSGGQETQYF.

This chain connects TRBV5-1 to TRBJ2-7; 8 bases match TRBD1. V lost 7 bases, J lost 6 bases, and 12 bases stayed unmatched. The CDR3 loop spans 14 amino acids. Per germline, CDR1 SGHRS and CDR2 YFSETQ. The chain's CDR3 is CASGQGQQSGEQYF. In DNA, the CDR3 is TGCGCCAGCGGACAGGGACAGCAATCGGGCGAGCAGTACTTC.